Below, 24 T cell receptor beta chains from the same sample are listed, as sequenced in a study of tumor-infiltrating lymphocytes in primary liver carcinoma. Using a constant-region primer together with ProtoScript II reverse transcriptase, TCR beta cDNA was made from 500 to 650 ng of total RNA. Sequencing libraries for TCR beta derived from three nested multiplex PCR rounds that used slightly modified ARM-PCR. The study ran its first two PCR rounds for roughly 10 cycles each, using TRBV1-TRBV30 forward primers and a C-beta reverse primer. TCRdb re-called the multiplex PCR reads through MiXCR, storing one row per CDR3 protein. Among 52,000 or so distinct CDR3 sequences listed, over 65% were seen once. Scientists recovered RNA and DNA together from about 20-30 mg of unsorted bulk tissue. The sequencing input was liver tumor tissue from sampling region 5. Subset here: tumor region T5, tumor centre. Receptor source: a man in his forties or fifties with primary liver carcinoma and hepatitis B virus infection.

As concerns this clonotype: The CDR3 carries no conserved terminal phenylalanine or tryptophan, so it likely arises from a read error. For the CDR3, the DNA is TGTGCCATCAGCTCCTCAGGGGTTAGCAATCAGCCCCAGCATTCT. It encodes CAISSSGVSNQPQHS. The V gene is TRBV7-9, the J gene TRBJ1-5, with a weak D call TRBD1 (6 bases). This CDR3 is 15 amino acids long. Germline-derived CDR1 and CDR2 are SEHNR and FQNEAQ (reference sequence).

This sequence joins TRBV29-1 and TRBJ2-1; weak D call: TRBD2 (6 bases). Germline CDR1 and CDR2: SQVTM and ANQGSEA. The CDR3 has 15 residues. Deletions cut 8 bases from V and 8 bases from J, with 25 bases between. CDR3 protein: CSFGGPALEGYEQFF. In DNA, the CDR3 is TGCAGCTTTGGGGGTCCAGCGCTGGAGGGCTATGAGCAGTTCTTC.

On this clonotype: The junction differs from germline at one of its ends, possibly a read error. The chain combines TRBV4-3 with TRBJ1-4, with 10 nucleotides matching TRBD1. Germline lookup yields CDR1 LGHNA and CDR2 YSLEER. The CDR3 runs 14 residues. The CDR3 bases are TGCGCCAGCAGCCGTGGACAGGGGGGAGAAACACTGTTTTTT. Its translation is CASSRGQGGETLFF.

This clonotype was counted a single time. The CDR3 carries no conserved terminal phenylalanine or tryptophan, so it likely arises from a read error. V and J are TRBV5-1 and TRBJ2-1; the D is unclear. CDR1 and CDR2 (germline): SGHRS, YFSETQ. The CDR3 is 14 residues long. The germline V and J ends were trimmed by 4 bases and 6 bases, with 14 bases remaining between them. CDR3 DNA: TGCGCCAGCAGCGAACCGGAGTCGGGCAATGAGCAGTTCTTA. It is translated as CASSEPESGNEQFL.

Regarding this clonotype: Because it lacks the conserved phenylalanine or tryptophan at the end, this CDR3 is likely a read error. The chain has TRBV11-3 and TRBJ2-7; TRBD1 agrees at 7 bases. The J call may be wrong; the DNA end is better matched by TRBJ2-1. Germline V gene sequence: CDR1 SGHNT, CDR2 YENEEA. The CDR3 totals 13 residues. This chain's CDR3 is CASSVGQSYEQFI. As DNA, the CDR3 is TGCGCCAGCAGCGTGGGACAGTCCTACGAGCAGTTCATC.

J is TRBJ2-3 and V is TRBV6-5, with 11 bases matching TRBD2. The CDR3 has 15 amino acids. Germline V gene lookup returns CDR1 MNHEY and CDR2 SVGAGI. CDR3 DNA sequence: TGTGTCGGCAACCCAAGACTAGCGGGAACAGATACGCAGTATTTT. Protein: CVGNPRLAGTDTQYF.

On this clonotype itself: The missing conserved phenylalanine or tryptophan at the end of this CDR3 makes a read error likely. The DNA is left out, because the CDR3 cannot be placed on it with certainty; the CDR3 is given as TCRdb lists it. The chain couples TRBV6-1 to TRBJ2-1. The germline V gene encodes CDR1 MNHNS and CDR2 SASEGT. The CDR3 length is 12 residues, termini included. The CDR3 here is CATLPSYNEQLL.

This clonotype was picked up many times. This chain joins TRBV28 and TRBJ1-5; a weak D match, TRBD1 (6 bases). The V gene's germline CDR1 is MDHEN and CDR2 SYDVKM. This CDR3 is 13 amino acids long. V was clipped by 5 bases and J by 9 bases, with 14 bases between them. The CDR3 DNA is TGTGCCAGCAGTCAAGACAGGTGGGGGCCCCAGCATTTT. It translates to CASSQDRWGPQHF.

Note on this clonotype: The junction departs from the called germline gene at one end, perhaps through a read error. The V and J genes are TRBV12-3 or TRBV12-4 and TRBJ1-5; no definite D call. This CDR3 contains 15 residues. CDR3 in DNA: TGTACCAGCACGCGGGGTACCGCAATAAATCTGCCCCAGCATTTT. Translation gives CTSTRGTAINLPQHF.

Within the sample, this clonotype is medium-sized. The chain joins TRBV29-1 to TRBJ2-1; 7 bases are shared with TRBD1. After removal of 5 bases from V and 6 bases from J, the junction contained 7 bases not matched to a gene. The CDR3 runs 13 residues. CDR1 is SQVTM and CDR2 is ANQGSEA in the germline V gene. DNA of the CDR3: TGCAGCGTTTCGGGACAGATCCCCAATGAGCAGTTCTTC. Encoded protein: CSVSGQIPNEQFF.

As for this clonotype: The final CDR3 position lacks the conserved phenylalanine or tryptophan, pointing to a likely read error. V and J are TRBV6-2 or TRBV6-3 and TRBJ2-3; weak D call: TRBD2 (5 bases). Germline V gene data show CDR1 as MNHEY and CDR2 as SVGEGT. V lost 4 bases and J lost 7, with 12 bases in between. The CDR3 sequence is 13 residues long. CDR3 sequence reads: CASSSTLVNTQYS. The CDR3 nucleotides are TGTGCCAGCAGTTCGACACTAGTGAATACGCAGTATTCT.

The chain links TRBV5-4 to TRBJ2-2; TRBD2 matches at 8 bases. The CDR3 totals 16 residues. V lost 4 bases and J lost 8; bases outside the gene matches: 13. CDR1 is SGHNT and CDR2 is YYREEE in the germline V gene (reference sequence). The CDR3 spells CASSPTGLVGVGELFF. The CDR3 nucleotides read TGTGCCAGCAGCCCAACGGGACTAGTGGGAGTTGGGGAGCTGTTTTTT.

Notes on this clonotype: An end of the junction differs from the germline gene, which may be a read error. The chain carries TRBV11-3 and TRBJ2-3; the D is unclear. This CDR3 region has 12 residues. Germline V gene sequence: CDR1 SGHNT, CDR2 YENEEA. The CDR3 nucleotides read TGTGCCAGCGGCAACAACACAGATACACAGTATTTC. The encoded protein is CASGNNTDTQYF.

Worth noting for this clonotype: The germline gene is not matched at one end of the junction; a read error may be the cause. This sequence joins TRBV29-1 and TRBJ2-7; 13 bases map to TRBD2. In germline, CDR1 is SQVTM, CDR2 ANQGSEA. The CDR3 spans 16 residues. The CDR3, as DNA: TGCAGCGAGCGGACTAGCGGGAGCTCAAGACACTACGTGCAGTACTTC. Translating it yields CSERTSGSSRHYVQYF.

The chain employs TRBV28 and TRBJ1-5; D ambiguous. The CDR3 is made up of 15 amino acids. Deletions cut 6 bases from V and 0 bases from J, with 12 bases between. Per the germline V gene, CDR1 is MDHEN and CDR2 is SYDVKM. CDR3 in DNA: TGTGCCAGCAGCCTACTTCCTTATAGCAATCAGCCCCAGCATTTT. Its protein product is CASSLLPYSNQPQHF.

About this clonotype itself: Given the absence of the conserved phenylalanine or tryptophan at the CDR3 end, a read error is likely. This chain connects TRBV11-2 to TRBJ2-6, with D hard to call. Germline values: CDR1 SGHAT, CDR2 FQNNGV. The CDR3 has 15 residues. Trimming left V 3 bases short and J 5 bases short, with 11 bases between. The CDR3 coding sequence is TGTGCCAGCAGCTTCGGTCGGGCTTGGGCCAACGTCCTGACTTCC. Its protein is CASSFGRAWANVLTS.

There are a few counts of this clonotype. The chain links TRBV30 to TRBJ1-1; D might be TRBD1 (5 bases). Per the germline V gene, CDR1 is GTSNPN and CDR2 is SVGIG (reference sequence). This CDR3 has 13 residues. V was shortened by 3 bases and J by 11 bases, with 19 bases between the two germline ends. In nucleotides, the CDR3 is TGTGCCTGGAGCCTCTTCGAGGGGACTGGGGCTTTCTTT. It yields the protein CAWSLFEGTGAFF.

This clonotype has just one count. J is TRBJ2-5 and V is TRBV18; tentatively, D is TRBD2 (5 bases). Trimming stripped 3 bases from V and 2 bases from J, with 16 bases between. Germline CDR1 KGHSH, CDR2 LQKENI. The CDR3 loop spans 16 amino acids. CDR3 DNA sequence: TGTGCCAGCTCACCGAAGAGGGCTATCGGTCAAGAGACCCAGTACTTC. Translation: CASSPKRAIGQETQYF.

The chain joins TRBV11-1 to TRBJ2-3; D is possibly TRBD2 (5 bases). The CDR3 runs to 15 residues. Germline V gene data show CDR1 as SGHAT and CDR2 as FQDESV (reference sequence). Trimming shortened V by 6 bases and J by 11 bases, and 24 bases separated the two germline ends. DNA for the CDR3: TGTGCCAGCAGTTTGCTGAGGGAGAGCACAGATGTGCAGTATTTT. This translates into CASSLLRESTDVQYF. The variable domain in full, with the rest retrieved from reference TRBV11-1 and TRBJ2-3, is EAEVAQSPRYKITEKSQAVAFWCDPISGHATLYWYRQILGQGPELLVQFQDESVVDDSQLPKDRFSAERLKGVDSTLKIQPAELGDSAMYLCASSLLRESTDVQYFGPGTRLTVL.

On this clonotype itself: Just one base apart from a much larger clone, this may be a read error. V is TRBV28 and J is TRBJ1-2; TRBD1 matches at 7 bases. Germline V gene data show CDR1 as MDHEN and CDR2 as SYDVKM. This CDR3 has 14 residues. The chain's CDR3 is CVSSPFRQGGGYTF. The CDR3, as DNA: TGTGTCAGCAGTCCCTTCCGACAGGGCGGTGGCTACACCTTC.

In the case of this clonotype: At one of its ends the junction is not consistent with the germline gene, which may arise from a read error. The chain combines TRBV5-4 with TRBJ2-3; 7 nucleotides agree with TRBD2. This CDR3 is built from 16 residues. Germline V gene lookup returns CDR1 SGHNT and CDR2 YYREEE (reference sequence). CDR3 nucleotides: TGTGCCAGCAGCTTGGAGCGGGGCCGGGGTACAGATACGCGGTATTTT. Amino acids: CASSLERGRGTDTRYF.

Of note for this clonotype: At one end the junction does not follow the germline gene, possibly because of a read error. This chain uses TRBV28 with TRBJ1-1; a possible D gene is TRBD1 (5 bases). The germline gives CDR1 MDHEN, CDR2 SYDVKM. The CDR3 is 13 residues long. The CDR3 DNA reads TGTGCCAGTCAGGGTCAAATTAACACTGAGGCTTTCTTT. Its translation: CASQGQINTEAFF.

A remark on this clonotype: At one boundary the junction diverges from the germline segment, which might be a read error. The chain carries TRBV12-3 or TRBV12-4 and TRBJ1-4; tentatively, D is TRBD1 (6 bases). This CDR3 region has 14 residues. Here the CDR3 DNA reads TGTGCCAGCTGTTTATCAGGGGTTAGTGAAAAATTGTTTTTT. It yields the protein CASCLSGVSEKLFF.

In its sample, this clonotype was seen once. One junction end disagrees with the germline gene, perhaps due to a read error. The chain links TRBV30 to TRBJ1-2, with TRBD1 matching 7 bases. The germline V gene encodes CDR1 GTSNPN and CDR2 SVGIG (reference sequence). The CDR3 extends over 13 amino acids. CDR3 sequence reads: CACTGQDNYDYTF. DNA for the CDR3: TGTGCCTGTACAGGACAGGACAACTATGACTACACCTTC. Drawing the rest from reference TRBV30 and TRBJ1-2, the complete variable domain is SQTIHQWPATLVQPVGSPLSLECTVEGTSNPNLYWYRQAAGRGLQLLFYSVGIGQISSEVPQNLSASRPQDRQFILSSKKLLLSDSGFYLCACTGQDNYDYTFGSGTRLTVV.